These 9 T cell receptor beta chains were sequenced from one sample in a study of human T cells and chemical hapten exposure. Stated time point: patch test 1, 2 weeks after DPC sensitization. The treatment here: therapeutic diphenylcyclopropenone sensitization with weekly scalp DPC. TCRdb fed the RACE reads into MiXCR, producing one record per CDR3 protein. The sample lists roughly 80,000 distinct CDR3 sequences; over 8.5% were seen once. The sample consisted of whole blood, taken in connection with sensitization to the hapten diphenylcyclopropenone (DPC). The receptor set was obtained from a woman in her 50s with alopecia areata. Some clones in this sample may be carry-over from other donors' samples.

This clonotype showed up just a few times. This chain uses TRBV12-5 with TRBJ2-1, with D tentatively TRBD1 (6 bases). Germline values: CDR1 LGHNT, CDR2 FRNRAP. V lost 6 bases, J lost 9 bases, and 15 bases lay in between. The CDR3 is 13 residues long. CDR3 nucleotide sequence: TGTGCTAGTGGCCCCCGGGACATTGCTGAGCAGTTCTTC. This codes for CASGPRDIAEQFF.

The table lists this clonotype with many counts. This chain connects TRBV25-1 to TRBJ1-1; the D gene is possibly TRBD1 (5 bases). Looked up from germline, CDR1 is MGHDK and CDR2 is SYGVNS. The V gene lost 1 base and the J gene lost 6 bases, with 15 bases spanning the gap. The CDR3 has 15 residues. The CDR3 loop reads CASSEWLGGSAEAFF. The CDR3 DNA is TGTGCCAGCAGTGAATGGTTGGGGGGATCGGCTGAAGCTTTCTTT. Supplemented by reference TRBV25-1 and TRBJ1-1, the full variable domain reads EADIYQTPRYLVIGTGKKITLECSQTMGHDKMYWYQQDPGMELHLIHYSYGVNSTEKGDLSSESTVSRIRTEHFPLTLESARPSHTSQYLCASSEWLGGSAEAFFGQGTRLTVV.

J is TRBJ2-2 and V is TRBV10-3, with 9 bases lining up with TRBD1. This CDR3 region has 16 residues. The germline CDR1 and CDR2 sequences are ENHRY and SYGVKD. V trimming: 3 bases; J trimming: 2 bases; junction bases outside the gene matches: 4. CDR3 loop: CAISDAGQGNTGELFF. The CDR3 DNA is TGTGCCATCAGTGATGCGGGACAGGGCAACACCGGGGAGCTGTTTTTT.

V gene TRBV12-5 combines with J gene TRBJ2-3; 7 nucleotides align to TRBD2. Germline V CDR1 and CDR2: LGHNT, FRNRAP. The CDR3 is made up of 19 amino acids. With 0 bases clipped from V and 0 bases from J, the junction kept 12 bases outside the gene matches. The CDR3 DNA is TGTGCTAGTGGTTTGGTACTGGGCCTAGCGGATTCTAGCACAGATACGCAGTATTTT. Its translation is CASGLVLGLADSSTDTQYF.

This clonotype was picked up a small number of times. This chain uses TRBV30 with TRBJ2-7, with D unresolved. The CDR3 is 12 amino acids. Germline V lookup: CDR1 GTSNPN, CDR2 SVGIG (reference sequence). The V end was cut by 0 bases, the J end by 3 bases, with 6 bases between. Here the CDR3 reads CAWSVLGYEQYF. In DNA form, the CDR3 reads TGTGCCTGGAGTGTACTGGGCTACGAGCAGTACTTC.

This clonotype turned up a few times. V gene TRBV19 combines with J gene TRBJ1-2; tentative D call: TRBD1 (6 bases). This CDR3 is 12 amino acids long. Germline lookup yields CDR1 LNHDA and CDR2 SQIVND (reference sequence). V dropped 7 bases and J dropped 4 bases, with 10 bases sitting between them. CDR3 nucleotides: TGTGCCAGTACCCGAGGGGGCTATGGCTACACCTTC. Protein: CASTRGGYGYTF.

The chain joins TRBV7-9 to TRBJ1-6; TRBD1 matches at 9 bases. The J segment lost 10 bases and the V segment lost 5 bases, leaving 6 bases of the junction unmatched. The CDR3 runs to 14 residues. Germline V gene sequence: CDR1 SEHNR, CDR2 FQNEAQ (reference sequence). CDR3 in amino acids: CASSGGTGWSPLHF. CDR3 DNA sequence: TGTGCCAGCAGCGGAGGGACAGGGTGGTCACCCCTCCACTTT.

The rearrangement uses TRBV20-1 and TRBJ2-5, with D perhaps matching TRBD2 (6 bases). Germline assignment: CDR1 DFQATT and CDR2 SNEGSKA (reference sequence). Trimming removed 2 bases from V and 2 bases from J, with 15 bases in between. The CDR3 is made up of 15 amino acids. DNA for the CDR3: TGCAGTGCTAGACCCGCCGGGGGAAGGCAAGAGACCCAGTACTTC. It encodes CSARPAGGRQETQYF.

This clonotype was seen a handful of times. The V gene is TRBV7-2, the J gene TRBJ1-1; no reliable D call. V gave up 1 base and J gave up 3 bases, with 9 bases separating them. The length of the CDR3 is 14 residues. Germline CDR1 reads SGHTA; CDR2 reads FQGNSA. The CDR3 here is CASSLVQSYTEAFF. The DNA for the CDR3 is TGTGCCAGCAGCTTAGTACAGTCCTACACTGAAGCTTTCTTT.